This T cell receptor beta chain was recovered during a study of T-cell memory formation after mild COVID-19. Regarding the study as a whole: Shrinking CD4+ clones were chiefly CM and EM; CD8+ ones were chiefly EMRA. The finding that pre-infection memory included some responding clones suggested that cross-reactive memory joined. Day 15 to 85 contracting clones showed balanced CD4/CD8; later expanders leaned CD4+.

The CDR3 extends over 17 amino acids. Trimming removed 4 bases at V and 6 bases at J, with 27 bases between. Per germline, CDR1 SQVTM and CDR2 ANQGSEA. Using constant-segment primers, 5'RACE produced TCR alpha and TCR beta cDNA libraries carrying sample barcodes and UMIs. TCRdb independently ran MiXCR on the 5' RACE reads; one entry per CDR3 protein. In the table there are a few hundred thousand distinct CDR3 sequences, around 25% of which are singletons. As for this clonotype: Antigen: not known.

Material: PBMCs or a T cell subset sorted from them (not recorded which). J is TRBJ1-2 and V is TRBV29-1; D might be TRBD1 (5 bases). The TCR originated in an adult woman who had mild COVID-19 (a few samples of this study predate the infection). Cell type and time point are not known. CDR3 protein: CSVGWRQGFRGGHGYTF. In nucleotides, the CDR3 is TGCAGCGTTGGATGGCGTCAGGGTTTTCGGGGTGGCCATGGCTACACCTTC.